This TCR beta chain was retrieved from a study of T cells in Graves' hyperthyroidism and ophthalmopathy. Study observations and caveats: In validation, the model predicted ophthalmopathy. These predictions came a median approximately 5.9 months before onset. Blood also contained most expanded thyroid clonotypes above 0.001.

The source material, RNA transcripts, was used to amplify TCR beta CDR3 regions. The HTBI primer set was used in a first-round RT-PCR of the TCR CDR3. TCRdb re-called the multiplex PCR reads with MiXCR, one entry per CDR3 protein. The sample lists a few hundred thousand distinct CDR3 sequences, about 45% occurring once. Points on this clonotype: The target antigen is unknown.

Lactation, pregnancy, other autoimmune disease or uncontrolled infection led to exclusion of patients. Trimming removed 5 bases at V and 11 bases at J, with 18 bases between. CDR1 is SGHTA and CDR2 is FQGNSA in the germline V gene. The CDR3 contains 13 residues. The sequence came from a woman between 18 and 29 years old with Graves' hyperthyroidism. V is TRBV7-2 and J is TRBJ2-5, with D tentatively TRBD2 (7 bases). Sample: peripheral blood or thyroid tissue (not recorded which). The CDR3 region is CASSPRGAGEQYF. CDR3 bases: TGTGCCAGCAGCCCCCGGGGGGCCGGGGAGCAGTACTTC.